The 30 T cell receptor beta chains below come from one sample, sequenced in a study of graft-versus-host responses after intestinal transplantation. The antigens of these receptors remain unknown. The protocol was immunoSEQ multiplex PCR, while the TCRdb copy is restricted to in-frame clones and leaves out a portion. The table records about 93,000 clones, roughly 91% of them present only once. This specimen was unstimulated CD8+ T cells sorted from spleen or lymph node cells, taken before intestinal transplant. These receptor sequences come from a human donor who received an intestinal transplant.

The rearrangement uses TRBV27 and TRBJ2-7; TRBD1 agrees at 8 bases. The CDR3 length is 17 residues. V shed 4 bases and J 0 bases; nucleotides not matched to a gene: 11. The V gene's germline CDR1 is MNHEY and CDR2 SMNVEV (reference sequence). CDR3 sequence reads: CASSSTRPQGASYEQYF. The CDR3 bases are TGTGCCAGCAGTTCCACTAGACCCCAGGGGGCCTCCTACGAGCAGTACTTC.

The gene calls are TRBV5-1 and TRBJ2-7; 7 positions agree with TRBD1. V gave up 0 bases and J gave up 4 bases; unmatched junction bases: 4. This CDR3 is built from 14 residues. Germline CDR1 reads SGHRS; CDR2 reads YFSETQ. The CDR3 nucleotides read TGCGCCAGCAGCTTGGGGGGACAGATGTACGAGCAGTACTTC. Its translation: CASSLGGQMYEQYF.

This rearrangement joins TRBV19 to TRBJ2-5; TRBD2 matches at 8 bases. V was clipped by 6 bases and J by 2 bases; unmatched bases: 5. Germline CDR1 is LNHDA and CDR2 is SQIVND (reference sequence). The CDR3 has 14 amino acids. This CDR3 reads CASSYGGGQETQYF. The DNA of the CDR3 is TGTGCCAGTAGCTATGGCGGGGGGCAAGAGACCCAGTACTTC.

The V call is TRBV4-1, the J call TRBJ2-1, with TRBD2 identical over 7 bases. The CDR3 consists of 15 residues. The germline CDR1 and CDR2 sequences are MGHRA and YSYEKL. V lost 1 base, J lost 6 bases, and 6 bases stayed unmatched. The CDR3 reads CASSQVAGAPNEQFF. The CDR3 DNA is TGCGCCAGCAGCCAAGTGGCGGGAGCTCCCAATGAGCAGTTCTTC.

The chain has TRBV9 and TRBJ1-1, with D tentatively TRBD1 (6 bases). The V end was cut by 3 bases, the J end by 1 base, with 10 bases between. Germline lookup yields CDR1 SGDLS and CDR2 YYNGEE. CDR3 size: 14 residues. The CDR3 reads CASSGQGRNTEAFF. As DNA, the CDR3 is TGTGCCAGCAGCGGCCAGGGGAGGAACACTGAAGCTTTCTTT. Drawing the rest from reference TRBV9 and TRBJ1-1, the complete variable domain is DSGVTQTPKHLITATGQRVTLRCSPRSGDLSVYWYQQSLDQGLQFLIQYYNGEERAKGNILERFSAQQFPDLHSELNLSSLELGDSALYFCASSGQGRNTEAFFGQGTRLTVV.

The chain couples TRBV6-1 to TRBJ2-1; TRBD2 aligns across 8 bases. J lost 12 bases, V lost 4 bases, and 11 bases had no gene match. The CDR3 runs to 14 residues. Germline V gene lookup returns CDR1 MNHNS and CDR2 SASEGT. CDR3 amino acids: CASSGQAGVTGQFF. CDR3 nucleotides: TGTGCCAGCAGTGGTCAAGCGGGGGTTACCGGGCAGTTCTTC.

V usage is TRBV7-2 and J usage is TRBJ1-1; a weak D match, TRBD1 (5 bases). With 1 base removed from V and 1 base from J, the gap between germline ends came to 13 bases. The CDR3 length is 16 residues. Germline CDR1 reads SGHTA; CDR2 reads FQGNSA. The CDR3 protein is CASSLGGRGTNTEAFF. The CDR3 coding sequence is TGTGCCAGCAGCTTAGGGGGTCGGGGGACGAACACTGAAGCTTTCTTT.

This chain uses TRBV5-1 with TRBJ2-5; 14 nucleotides line up with TRBD2. With the DNA end fitting TRBJ2-7 better, the J assignment may be wrong. CDR1 is SGHRS, CDR2 YFSETQ, per germline. The length of the CDR3 is 17 residues. The CDR3 coding sequence is TGCGCCAGCAGCGCGGGACTAGCGGGAGAAAAAGGCTACGAGCAGTACTTC. The encoded protein is CASSAGLAGEKGYEQYF.

This clone was counted a single time. The chain recombines TRBV13 with TRBJ2-2, with D hard to call. Trimming left V 1 base short and J 2 bases short, with 8 bases between. CDR1 is PRHDT and CDR2 is FYEKMQ in the germline V gene (reference sequence). The CDR3 has 15 amino acids. CDR3 loop: CASSLDEINTGELFF. The CDR3 DNA is TGTGCCAGCAGCTTAGACGAGATAAACACCGGGGAGCTGTTTTTT.

The chain combines TRBV7-2 with TRBJ2-7, with a possible D match to TRBD2 (5 bases). The CDR3 consists of 14 residues. Germline CDR1 SGHTA, CDR2 FQGNSA. V lost 4 bases and J 2 bases, leaving 12 bases between the germline ends. The CDR3 DNA follows: TGTGCCAGCAGCTCTGGACTGGCCACCTACGAGCAGTACTTC. Amino acids: CASSSGLATYEQYF.

This rearrangement joins TRBV11-1 to TRBJ2-5; TRBD2 agrees at 15 bases. Trimming removed 5 bases from V and 4 bases from J; junction bases left unmatched: 14. The CDR3 totals 19 residues. Germline-derived CDR1 and CDR2 are SGHAT and FQDESV (reference sequence). CDR3 sequence reads: CASSLHPRTSGRDGETQYF. The DNA of the CDR3 is TGTGCCAGCAGCCTACACCCCCGGACTAGCGGGAGGGACGGAGAGACCCAGTACTTC.

The chain employs TRBV27 and TRBJ2-6; D is ambiguous. Germline-derived CDR1 and CDR2 are MNHEY and SMNVEV (reference sequence). The CDR3 runs 16 residues. The ends were cut back, 5 bases at V and 2 bases at J, with 13 bases in the middle. CDR3 DNA: TGTGCCAGCAGTCTCGAGGCTGCGGCTGGGGCCAACGTCCTGACTTTC. Its translation: CASSLEAAAGANVLTF. The whole variable domain, remainder taken from reference TRBV27 and TRBJ2-6, is EAQVTQNPRYLITVTGKKLTVTCSQNMNHEYMSWYRQDPGLGLRQIYYSMNVEVTDKGDVPEGYKVSRKEKRNFPLILESPSPNQTSLYFCASSLEAAAGANVLTFGAGSRLTVL.

The CDR3, as DNA: TGTGCCAGCAGCCAAGGGGGTGAGGGAGCCCCGGGGGATGAGCAGTTCTTC. Residues: CASSQGGEGAPGDEQFF. The rearrangement joins TRBV4-2 to TRBJ2-1; D possibly corresponds to TRBD2 (6 bases). The germline V gene encodes CDR1 LGHNA and CDR2 YNFKEQ. Trimming took 1 base from V and 8 from J, leaving 21 bases between them. The CDR3 length is 17 residues.

The CDR3 sequence: CASSPSPGGLFF. In DNA form, the CDR3 reads TGTGCCAGCAGCCCCTCACCGGGGGGACTGTTTTTT. The gene calls are TRBV7-9 and TRBJ1-4; weak D call: TRBD1 (5 bases). Trimming cost V 5 bases and J 13 bases, with 14 bases left between them. The germline V gene encodes CDR1 SEHNR and CDR2 FQNEAQ (reference sequence). The CDR3 runs to 12 residues.

The chain is built from TRBV5-4 and TRBJ2-1, with D possibly being TRBD2 (5 bases). Trimming pared 4 bases from V and 0 bases from J, leaving 11 bases between. The CDR3 sequence is 15 residues long. Per germline, CDR1 SGHNT and CDR2 YYREEE (reference sequence). The CDR3, as DNA: TGTGCCAGCAGCCCCGGGATTAACTCCTACAATGAGCAGTTCTTC. Its translation: CASSPGINSYNEQFF. The full variable domain, its missing parts supplied by reference TRBV5-4 and TRBJ2-1, is ETGVTQSPTHLIKTRGQQVTLRCSSQSGHNTVSWYQQALGQGPQFIFQYYREEENGRGNFPPRFSGLQFPNYSSELNVNALELDDSALYLCASSPGINSYNEQFFGPGTRLTVL.

This clone was found a few times. The genes are TRBV5-5 and TRBJ1-3; D is possibly TRBD1 (6 bases). Trimming left V 6 bases short and J 8 bases short, with 24 bases between. This CDR3 has 16 residues. Germline CDR1 SGHKS, CDR2 YYEKEE (reference sequence). The CDR3 bases are TGTGCCAGCACTACAGAACCCGGGGGGCTGAGTGACACCATATATTTT. As protein: CASTTEPGGLSDTIYF.

The rearrangement joins TRBV28 to TRBJ2-7; 7 bases are shared with TRBD2. The length of the CDR3 is 16 residues. V lost 6 bases, J lost 4 bases, and 15 bases stayed unmatched. Germline V CDR1 and CDR2: MDHEN, SYDVKM. CDR3: CASSTLPLAVAYEQYF. DNA for the CDR3: TGTGCCAGCAGCACCCTTCCGCTAGCGGTCGCGTACGAGCAGTACTTC.

This clone was found once. The CDR3 loop reads CASSPALTSRDEQYF. CDR3 nucleotides: TGTGCCAGCAGCCCGGCCTTGACTAGTCGAGACGAGCAGTACTTC. The J gene is TRBJ2-7, the V gene TRBV5-4; a weak D match, TRBD2 (6 bases). The V end lost 4 bases, the J end lost 5 bases, and 19 bases lay between the germline ends. This CDR3 contains 15 residues. Germline V CDR1 and CDR2: SGHNT, YYREEE (reference sequence).

V and J are TRBV4-1 and TRBJ1-1, with TRBD1 as a possible D gene (6 bases). The CDR3 extends over 16 amino acids. The V end lost 0 bases, the J end lost 1 base, and 12 bases lay between the germline ends. Germline assignment: CDR1 MGHRA and CDR2 YSYEKL. The CDR3 sequence: CASSQDALTGNTEAFF. In DNA form, the CDR3 reads TGCGCCAGCAGCCAAGATGCGCTGACAGGGAACACTGAAGCTTTCTTT.

The chain joins TRBV11-2 to TRBJ2-2; D is uncertain. The CDR3 extends over 13 amino acids. Trimming shortened V by 4 bases and J by 6 bases, and 9 bases separated the two germline ends. The V gene's germline CDR1 is SGHAT and CDR2 FQNNGV. The CDR3, as DNA: TGTGCCAGCAGCTCGGTTTTTGCCGGGGAGCTGTTTTTT. It is translated as CASSSVFAGELFF.

The rearrangement links TRBV5-1 to TRBJ2-5; TRBD1 agrees at 9 bases. The CDR3 is made up of 16 amino acids. Germline loops: CDR1 SGHRS, CDR2 YFSETQ. V dropped 3 bases and J dropped 1; count of bases not matched to a gene: 7. CDR3 loop: CASSSWTGATQETQYF. The CDR3 region has the DNA TGCGCCAGCAGCTCCTGGACAGGGGCTACCCAAGAGACCCAGTACTTC.

This clone was picked up one time. V and J are TRBV6-5 and TRBJ1-6; D call uncertain. Per the germline V gene, CDR1 is MNHEY and CDR2 is SVGAGI. The CDR3 spans 14 residues. V gave up 2 bases and J gave up 3 bases, with 5 bases separating them. CDR3 nucleotides: TGTGCCAGCAGTTACCAGGACTATAATTCACCCCTCCACTTT. Its protein is CASSYQDYNSPLHF.

The chain links TRBV19 to TRBJ2-1; D gene uncertain. V was clipped by 3 bases and J by 9 bases, with 6 bases between them. The CDR3 loop spans 11 amino acids. Germline V gives CDR1 LNHDA, CDR2 SQIVND (reference sequence). CDR3 loop: CASSISSEQFF. Here the CDR3 DNA reads TGTGCCAGTAGTATTAGCAGTGAGCAGTTCTTC. The whole variable domain, filled in from reference TRBV19 and TRBJ2-1, reads DGGITQSPKYLFRKEGQNVTLSCEQNLNHDAMYWYRQDPGQGLRLIYYSQIVNDFQKGDIAEGYSVSREKKESFPLTVTSAQKNPTAFYLCASSISSEQFFGPGTRLTVL.

This clone appeared a single time. The chain employs TRBV30 and TRBJ1-2; 8 nucleotides line up with TRBD1. Losses at the gene ends were 1 base for V and 4 bases for J; bases not matched to a gene: 5. CDR3 size: 14 residues. From germline, CDR1 is GTSNPN and CDR2 SVGIG (reference sequence). The DNA for the CDR3 is TGTGCCTGGAGTGCGACAGGGGATGGCTATGGCTACACCTTC. It translates to CAWSATGDGYGYTF.

Notes on this clone: The same CDR3 also results from other DNA sequences found in this sample. This rearrangement joins TRBV7-9 to TRBJ1-6, with a tentative D call TRBD1 (6 bases). Germline assignment: CDR1 SEHNR and CDR2 FQNEAQ (reference sequence). V was cut by 5 bases and J by 9 bases, with 14 bases left in between. CDR3 length: 14 residues. The CDR3 loop reads CASSADSKISPLHF. The CDR3 nucleotides read TGTGCCAGCAGCGCGGACAGCAAGATTTCACCCCTCCACTTT.

V and J are TRBV4-1 and TRBJ2-3; 9 nucleotides align to TRBD2. This CDR3 comprises 19 residues. The junction had 14 bases not matched to a gene; V was cut back by 0 bases and J by 4 bases. The germline CDR1 and CDR2 sequences are MGHRA and YSYEKL. The CDR3: CASSQESVIAGEVADTQYF. CDR3 in DNA: TGCGCCAGCAGCCAAGAATCGGTCATAGCGGGAGAGGTGGCAGATACGCAGTATTTT.

The rearrangement uses TRBV5-1 and TRBJ1-5; D perhaps matches TRBD1 (5 bases). With 0 bases removed from V and 0 bases from J, the gap between germline ends came to 10 bases. CDR1 SGHRS and CDR2 YFSETQ come from the germline V gene. The CDR3 length is 16 residues. The CDR3 DNA sequence: TGCGCCAGCAGCTTGGGAGTAGGGGCTAGCAATCAGCCCCAGCATTTT. Amino acid sequence: CASSLGVGASNQPQHF.

The chain carries TRBV6-6 and TRBJ2-2, with D possibly being TRBD2 (5 bases). The V gene's germline CDR1 is MNHNY and CDR2 SVGAGI (reference sequence). CDR3 length: 13 amino acids. Trimming took 8 bases from V and 2 from J, leaving 9 bases between them. The CDR3 DNA reads TGTGCCAGCGGACTTTTAAACACCGGGGAGCTGTTTTTT. It codes for CASGLLNTGELFF.

The chain has TRBV19 and TRBJ1-2; D is possibly TRBD1 (5 bases). Trimming pared 10 bases from V and 1 base from J, leaving 13 bases between. Germline lookup yields CDR1 LNHDA and CDR2 SQIVND (reference sequence). The CDR3 runs 13 residues. The CDR3 is CATVDRNNYGYTF. The CDR3 DNA reads TGTGCCACCGTAGACAGAAATAACTATGGCTACACCTTC. The full variable domain, completed using reference TRBV19 and TRBJ1-2, is DGGITQSPKYLFRKEGQNVTLSCEQNLNHDAMYWYRQDPGQGLRLIYYSQIVNDFQKGDIAEGYSVSREKKESFPLTVTSAQKNPTAFYLCATVDRNNYGYTFGSGTRLTVV.

The rearrangement uses TRBV7-9 and TRBJ1-3; 8 bases map to TRBD1. The CDR3 sequence is 15 residues long. Germline assignment: CDR1 SEHNR and CDR2 FQNEAQ (reference sequence). With 4 bases clipped from V and 0 bases from J, the junction kept 2 bases outside the gene matches. CDR3 amino acids: CASSSDRDSGNTIYF. The CDR3 nucleotides read TGTGCCAGCAGCTCGGACAGGGACTCTGGAAACACCATATATTTT.